Listed here are 9 T cell receptor beta chains from one sample, sequenced in a study of tumor-infiltrating lymphocytes in localized non-small cell lung cancer. Repertoires were generated with immunoSEQ multiplex PCR, while TCRdb's copy carries only in-frame clones and drops some. This sample has about 25,000 clones; 69% occur once, and the top ten carry around 15%. Material for sequencing was lung tumor tissue. The source is a human donor with non-small cell lung cancer.

The chain has TRBV6-5 and TRBJ2-1; D perhaps matches TRBD1 (6 bases). CDR3 length: 13 amino acids. The germline gives CDR1 MNHEY, CDR2 SVGAGI. With 8 bases removed from V and 6 bases from J, the gap between germline ends came to 14 bases. The CDR3 DNA reads TGTGCCAGCTCCCTTACAGGGATCAATGAGCAGTTCTTC. It yields the protein CASSLTGINEQFF.

The gene calls are TRBV7-3 and TRBJ2-2; 9 bases agree with TRBD1. Germline trimming cut 4 bases from V and 4 bases from J; bases unmatched to any gene: 4. Germline V gene data show CDR1 as SGHTA and CDR2 as FQGTGA. The CDR3 has 15 residues. CDR3 sequence (DNA): TGTGCCAGCAGCTCGACAGGGGGAGGCACCGGGGAGCTGTTTTTT. It encodes CASSSTGGGTGELFF.

This chain links TRBV7-7 with TRBJ2-5; the match to TRBD2 covers 13 bases. The V gene end was trimmed by 3 bases and the J gene end by 5 bases; junction bases not matched to a gene: 3. Germline values: CDR1 SSHAT, CDR2 FNYEAQ (reference sequence). CDR3 size: 15 residues. CDR3 amino acids: CASSLGLAGLETQYF. CDR3 coding DNA: TGTGCCAGCAGCTTGGGACTAGCGGGATTGGAGACCCAGTACTTC.

The chain links TRBV19 to TRBJ2-7; TRBD1 aligns across 10 bases. V shed 9 bases and J 4 bases; nucleotides not matched to a gene: 6. This CDR3 is built from 13 residues. The germline gives CDR1 LNHDA, CDR2 SQIVND (reference sequence). The chain's CDR3 is CASGQGEAYEQYF. CDR3 coding DNA: TGTGCCAGCGGACAGGGGGAGGCTTACGAGCAGTACTTC.

The rearrangement joins TRBV27 to TRBJ1-2; the D is unclear. The V end was cut by 3 bases, the J end by 5 bases, with 10 bases between. The CDR3 has 13 residues. In germline, CDR1 is MNHEY, CDR2 SMNVEV (reference sequence). This chain's CDR3 is CASSFGPVYGYTF. The DNA for the CDR3 is TGTGCCAGCAGTTTCGGCCCAGTTTATGGCTACACCTTC.

This chain connects TRBV11-3 to TRBJ2-5, with 8 bases that match TRBD1. The end of the DNA fits TRBJ2-7 better, so the J call may be wrong. The CDR3 totals 12 residues. Germline assignment: CDR1 SGHNT and CDR2 YENEEA. The CDR3 spells CASRAGGGEQYF. In DNA form, the CDR3 reads TGTGCCAGCAGGGCAGGGGGCGGCGAGCAGTACTTC.

The rearrangement uses TRBV5-1 and TRBJ2-7, with D perhaps being TRBD1 or TRBD2 (6 bases each). The germline gives CDR1 SGHRS, CDR2 YFSETQ. The V end was cut by 4 bases, the J end by 3 bases, with 17 bases between. There are 15 residues in the CDR3. As DNA, the CDR3 is TGCGCCAGCAGCCTTGTGGGGGGACATTTCTACGAGCAGTACTTC. Encoded protein: CASSLVGGHFYEQYF.

This chain connects TRBV6-5 to TRBJ1-3; TRBD1 aligns across 8 bases. This CDR3 has 15 amino acids. Germline assignment: CDR1 MNHEY and CDR2 SVGAGI. Trimming at V came to 4 bases and at J to 5 bases, leaving 7 bases not matched to a gene. The CDR3 spells CASSFGQGGRNTIYF. CDR3 DNA: TGTGCCAGCAGTTTCGGACAGGGTGGGCGAAACACCATATATTTT.

The chain uses TRBV5-1 and TRBJ2-2, with 11 bases aligning to TRBD1. CDR1 SGHRS and CDR2 YFSETQ come from the germline V gene. Trimming took 2 bases from V and 6 from J; bases not matched to a gene: 6. CDR3 length: 16 residues. CDR3 nucleotides: TGCGCCAGCAGCTTTCGGACAGGGGGCCGGGCCGGGGAGCTGTTTTTT. It is translated as CASSFRTGGRAGELFF.